This T cell receptor (beta chain) was retrieved from a study of shared clonotypes between healthy human individuals. The repertoire was sequenced with immunoSEQ multiplex PCR; TCRdb's copy has only in-frame clones and lacks some. The sample gives 2 million to 2.5 million clones, just under 95% of which show up once; around 0.35% is in the top ten. A word on this clone: What it binds is unknown.

In the CD4+ fraction, cells were divided into CD45RA+ naive and CD45RA-negative memory subsets. The ends lost 0 bases at V and 4 bases at J; junction bases unmatched: 8. This CDR3 spans 16 amino acids. The germline gives CDR1 MNHEY, CDR2 SMNVEV (reference sequence). General study results and limits: Large depth notwithstanding, sorted-subset sequencing proved incomplete by rarefaction.

The source is a man between 18 and 35 years old in good health. Some clones in this sample may be carry-over from other donors' samples. The rearrangement joins TRBV27 to TRBJ1-1; 7 bases fit TRBD1. Sample: naive CD4+ T cells from PBMCs. Sample subset: CD45RA+ positively selected. The CDR3 coding sequence is TGTGCCAGCAGTTTATCGGTCGGCAGGGGGGGCACTGAAGCTTTCTTT. Amino acid sequence: CASSLSVGRGGTEAFF.